The 19 T cell receptor beta chains below come from one sample, sequenced in a study of cytomegalovirus exposure and HLA in healthy donors. PCR amplification relied on 60 Vbeta primers (plus 13 Jbeta primers). The data were produced by immunoSEQ multiplex PCR, yet TCRdb's version contains in-frame clones alone and is incomplete. This sample has a few hundred thousand clones, with nearly 80% found just once. Sequencing was done on a sample of PBMCs. These receptors were collected from a man aged 18 to 29 in good health and CMV-seronegative.

The chain couples TRBV30 to TRBJ2-1; the match to TRBD2 covers 8 bases. The CDR3 consists of 15 residues. Germline-derived CDR1 and CDR2 are GTSNPN and SVGIG (reference sequence). V lost 2 bases, J lost 5 bases, and 8 bases stayed unmatched. The CDR3 protein is CAWSSGTRGDNEQFF. CDR3 in DNA: TGTGCCTGGAGTAGTGGGACTAGGGGAGACAATGAGCAGTTCTTC.

The gene calls are TRBV7-8 and TRBJ2-3; 12 bases agree with TRBD2. CDR1 and CDR2 (germline): SGHVS, FQNEAQ. With V trimmed by 5 bases and J by 6 bases, 6 bases remained unmatched. CDR3 length equals 15 residues. CDR3 nucleotide sequence: TGTGCCAGCAGCCAAGGACTAGCGGGACAGGATACGCAGTATTTT. It is translated as CASSQGLAGQDTQYF.

V and J are TRBV5-1 and TRBJ1-1; D is ambiguous. The ends were cut back, 0 bases at V and 2 bases at J, with 11 bases in the middle. Germline V gene lookup returns CDR1 SGHRS and CDR2 YFSETQ. This CDR3 has 15 amino acids. CDR3 loop: CASSLDSALNTEAFF. CDR3 in DNA: TGCGCCAGCAGCTTGGACAGTGCCCTAAACACTGAAGCTTTCTTT.

This clone was recorded once. This chain uses TRBV27 with TRBJ2-5; TRBD1 is a possible D gene (8 bases). Between the trimmed V and J ends, which lost 3 bases and 3 bases, there was a span of 14 bases. From germline, CDR1 is MNHEY and CDR2 SMNVEV (reference sequence). The CDR3 runs to 15 residues. The CDR3 reads CASSFLQGGEETQYF. For the CDR3, the DNA is TGTGCCAGCAGTTTTCTACAGGGGGGGGAAGAGACCCAGTACTTC.

This chain uses TRBV30 with TRBJ2-7, with D perhaps TRBD1 (6 bases). Deletions cut 5 bases from V and 6 bases from J, with 20 bases between. The CDR3 has 14 residues. The germline CDR1 and CDR2 sequences are GTSNPN and SVGIG (reference sequence). CDR3 DNA: TGTGCCTGGGGTCCTCGGCAGGGGTCTGCCGAGCAGTACTTC. This gives the protein CAWGPRQGSAEQYF.

The chain carries TRBV30 and TRBJ1-1; no clear D gene. The CDR3 has 12 amino acids. Trimming left V 1 base short and J 10 bases short, with 13 bases between. The germline V gene encodes CDR1 GTSNPN and CDR2 SVGIG (reference sequence). The CDR3 reads CAWSGFREGAFF. DNA of the CDR3: TGTGCCTGGAGTGGCTTTAGGGAGGGAGCTTTCTTT. Looking up the rest from reference TRBV30 and TRBJ1-1 gives the full variable domain: SQTIHQWPATLVQPVGSPLSLECTVEGTSNPNLYWYRQAAGRGLQLLFYSVGIGQISSEVPQNLSASRPQDRQFILSSKKLLLSDSGFYLCAWSGFREGAFFGQGTRLTVV.

The chain is built from TRBV6-1 and TRBJ1-5, with 12 bases fitting TRBD1. This CDR3 region has 17 residues. The junction had 9 bases not matched to a gene; V was cut back by 3 bases and J by 6 bases. From germline, CDR1 is MNHNS and CDR2 SASEGT. As DNA, the CDR3 is TGTGCCAGCAGTGAGAAATTTGGGACAGGGGGCTCTCAGCCCCAGCATTTT. Translated: CASSEKFGTGGSQPQHF.

The genes are TRBV11-3 and TRBJ2-7; TRBD1 agrees at 10 bases. V was clipped by 4 bases and J by 9 bases; unmatched bases: 9. This CDR3 contains 14 residues. The germline gives CDR1 SGHNT, CDR2 YENEEA. The CDR3 sequence: CASSSRGTGDVQYF. CDR3 coding DNA: TGTGCCAGCAGCTCCCGCGGGACAGGGGACGTGCAGTACTTC. The whole variable domain, remainder taken from reference TRBV11-3 and TRBJ2-7, is EAGVVQSPRYKIIEKKQPVAFWCNPISGHNTLYWYLQNLGQGPELLIRYENEEAVDDSQLPKDRFSAERLKGVDSTLKIQPAELGDSAVYLCASSSRGTGDVQYFGPGTRLTVT.

The chain has TRBV5-1 and TRBJ1-1, with unresolved D. V was trimmed by 4 bases and J by 7 bases, leaving 14 bases between them. CDR1 and CDR2 from the germline V gene are SGHRS and YFSETQ. The CDR3 has 13 residues. CDR3: CASSPAGVYEAFF. The CDR3 coding sequence is TGCGCCAGCAGCCCCGCCGGGGTCTATGAAGCTTTCTTT.

The chain uses TRBV7-2 and TRBJ2-1, with TRBD2 matching 12 bases. Germline loops: CDR1 SGHTA, CDR2 FQGNSA. This CDR3 region has 14 residues. The V and J ends lost 4 bases and 8 bases, in that order; junction bases with no gene match: 3. The CDR3 DNA follows: TGTGCCAGCAGCTCCTGGACTAGCGGGGATGAGCAGTTCTTC. Its protein product is CASSSWTSGDEQFF.

The rearrangement joins TRBV2 to TRBJ2-6; tentatively, D is TRBD1 (7 bases). CDR1 is SNHLY and CDR2 is FYNNEI in the germline V gene. The CDR3 consists of 16 residues. V was cut by 10 bases and J by 4 bases, with 20 bases left in between. CDR3 loop: CAKTVQGGLGANVLTF. CDR3 nucleotides: TGTGCCAAGACCGTTCAGGGGGGCTTGGGGGCCAACGTCCTGACTTTC.

The rearrangement uses TRBV19 and TRBJ2-2, with TRBD1 matching 7 bases. This CDR3 has 14 residues. The germline V gene has CDR1 LNHDA and CDR2 SQIVND (reference sequence). Losses at the gene ends were 6 bases for V and 5 bases for J; bases not matched to a gene: 6. For the CDR3, the DNA is TGTGCCAGTAGGCTCATACAGGGGACCGGGGAGCTGTTTTTT. The encoded protein is CASRLIQGTGELFF.

The genes are TRBV18 and TRBJ2-2; D may be TRBD2 (5 bases). V was clipped by 0 bases and J by 7 bases, with 9 bases between them. Germline V CDR1 and CDR2: KGHSH, LQKENI. This CDR3 is built from 14 residues. The CDR3 DNA follows: TGTGCCAGCTCACCACCGTCAGGAGGCGGGGAGCTGTTTTTT. Residues: CASSPPSGGGELFF.

This clone was detected a few times. The chain combines TRBV7-9 with TRBJ1-2; TRBD1 aligns across 8 bases. J lost 4 bases, V lost 5 bases, and 12 bases had no gene match. The germline CDR1 and CDR2 sequences are SEHNR and FQNEAQ (reference sequence). The CDR3 runs to 16 residues. The chain's CDR3 is CASSASDRGRGYGYTF. Here the CDR3 DNA reads TGTGCCAGCAGCGCCTCCGACAGGGGAAGAGGCTATGGCTACACCTTC.

V usage is TRBV9 and J usage is TRBJ2-7, with D perhaps TRBD2 (6 bases). V was trimmed by 3 bases and J by 2 bases, leaving 12 bases between them. CDR3 length equals 14 residues. CDR1 and CDR2 (germline): SGDLS, YYNGEE. CDR3 sequence (DNA): TGTGCCAGCAGCGAAAGCGGGCTAGCCTACGAGCAGTACTTC. Translating gives CASSESGLAYEQYF.

The chain has TRBV27 and TRBJ2-7; 8 positions agree with TRBD1. Germline values: CDR1 MNHEY, CDR2 SMNVEV (reference sequence). The CDR3 runs to 14 residues. J gave up 2 bases and V 5 bases, and 5 bases lay outside the gene matches. In nucleotides, the CDR3 is TGTGCCAGCAGTCAGGGGGACAGGCCCTACGAGCAGTACTTC. Translating it yields CASSQGDRPYEQYF.

CDR3 nucleotide sequence: TGTGCCAGCAGTGAGTCGGCGGTGAGCTCCTACAATGAGCAGTTCTTC. This gives the protein CASSESAVSSYNEQFF. The chain uses TRBV2 and TRBJ2-1; D unresolved. The length of the CDR3 is 16 residues. Trimming removed 3 bases at V and 0 bases at J, with 12 bases between. CDR1 is SNHLY, CDR2 FYNNEI, per germline.

This rearrangement joins TRBV11-2 to TRBJ1-4; D unclear. The germline CDR1 and CDR2 sequences are SGHAT and FQNNGV. This CDR3 is 14 amino acids long. Trimming cost V 5 bases and J 0 bases, with 7 bases left between them. For the CDR3, the DNA is TGTGCCAGCAGCCCAACAGCAACTAATGAAAAACTGTTTTTT. Translating gives CASSPTATNEKLFF.

This clone was found once. The rearrangement uses TRBV15 and TRBJ2-1; 11 bases line up with TRBD1. This CDR3 has 16 residues. Trimming cost V 7 bases and J 8 bases; bases outside gene matches: 13. Germline values: CDR1 LNHNV, CDR2 YYDKDF (reference sequence). CDR3 residues: CATTKGQGALVDEQFF. In nucleotides, the CDR3 is TGTGCCACCACCAAAGGACAGGGGGCACTGGTCGATGAGCAGTTCTTC.